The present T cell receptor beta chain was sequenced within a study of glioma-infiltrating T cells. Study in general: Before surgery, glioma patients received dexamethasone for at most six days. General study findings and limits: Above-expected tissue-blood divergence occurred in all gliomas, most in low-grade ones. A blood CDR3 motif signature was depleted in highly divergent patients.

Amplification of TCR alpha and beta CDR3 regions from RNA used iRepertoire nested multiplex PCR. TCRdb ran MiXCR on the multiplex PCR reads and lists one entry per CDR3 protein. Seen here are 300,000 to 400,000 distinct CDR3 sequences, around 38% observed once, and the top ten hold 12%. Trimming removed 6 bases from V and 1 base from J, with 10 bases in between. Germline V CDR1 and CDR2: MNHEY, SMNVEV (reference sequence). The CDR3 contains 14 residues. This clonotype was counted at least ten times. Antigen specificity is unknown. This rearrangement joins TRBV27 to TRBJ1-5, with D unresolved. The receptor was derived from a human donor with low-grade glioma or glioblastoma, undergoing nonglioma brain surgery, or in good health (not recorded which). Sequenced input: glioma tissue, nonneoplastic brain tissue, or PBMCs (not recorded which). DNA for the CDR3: TGTGCCAGCAGGGTAGGAGGGAGCAATCAGCCCCAGCATTTT. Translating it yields CASRVGGSNQPQHF.